This T cell receptor beta chain was identified during a study of cytomegalovirus exposure and HLA in healthy donors. For the study at large: An early release of data contained 80 million to 85 million unique TCRs, which came from HLA-typed donors.

PCR used 60 Vbeta primers and 13 Jbeta primers. Clones were sequenced by immunoSEQ multiplex PCR, and TCRdb holds only the in-frame ones, with some missing. The table shows some 180,000 clones, with about four fifths occurring only once. General study results and limits: Sequencing had likely introduced a cluster of highly shared sequence variants as an artifact.

CDR3 size: 16 residues. V gave up 0 bases and J gave up 5 bases, with 14 bases separating them. The germline V gene has CDR1 SGHRS and CDR2 YFSETQ. Details on this clone: What it binds is not known.

The sequenced sample was PBMCs. This TCR was sampled from a young woman in good health and CMV-seronegative. This chain joins TRBV5-1 and TRBJ2-2; D unresolved. The CDR3 region is CASSLVPEMRTGELFF. In DNA form, the CDR3 reads TGCGCCAGCAGCTTGGTACCTGAAATGAGGACCGGGGAGCTGTTTTTT.